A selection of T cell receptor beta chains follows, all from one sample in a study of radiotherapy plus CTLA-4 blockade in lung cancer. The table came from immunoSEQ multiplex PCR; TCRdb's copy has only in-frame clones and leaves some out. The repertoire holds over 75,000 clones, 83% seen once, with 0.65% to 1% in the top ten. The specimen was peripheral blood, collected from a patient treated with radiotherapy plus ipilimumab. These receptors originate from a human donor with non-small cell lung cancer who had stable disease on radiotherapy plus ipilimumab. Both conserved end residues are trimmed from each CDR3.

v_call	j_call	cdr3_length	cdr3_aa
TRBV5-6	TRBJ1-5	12	ASSLGTSYQPQH
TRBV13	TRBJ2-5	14	ASSQSTGKDQETQY
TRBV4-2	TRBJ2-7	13	ASSPGGETNYEQY
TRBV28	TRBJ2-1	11	ASSPGSYNEQF
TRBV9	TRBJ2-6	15	ASSVFDVPSGANVLT
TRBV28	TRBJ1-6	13	ASSAPGQGNSPLH
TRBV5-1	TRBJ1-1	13	ASSTGGSSNTEAF
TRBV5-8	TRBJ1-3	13	ASRSAVSSGNTIY
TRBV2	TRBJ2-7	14	ASSTGPGQGTYEQY
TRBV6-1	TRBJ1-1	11	ASSDREETEAF
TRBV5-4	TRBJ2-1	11	ASSFGSYNEQF
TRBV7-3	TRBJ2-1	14	ASSLRGESLYNEQF
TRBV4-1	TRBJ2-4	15	ASSQVGGQGPRNIQY
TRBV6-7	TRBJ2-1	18	ASSYLGWTSGRAPENEQF
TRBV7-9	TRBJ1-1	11	ASSLDEGREAF
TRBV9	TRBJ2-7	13	ASSVASGSPYEQY
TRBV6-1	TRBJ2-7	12	ASRARTGSYEQY
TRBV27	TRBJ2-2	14	ASSLLGSGNTGELF
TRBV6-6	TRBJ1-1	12	ASTLGQRNTEAF
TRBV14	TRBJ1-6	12	ASSQGQYNSPLH
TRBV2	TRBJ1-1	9	ASARYTEAF
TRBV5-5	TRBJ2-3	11	ASSVRSTDTQY
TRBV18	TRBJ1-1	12	ATSLDRQNTEAF
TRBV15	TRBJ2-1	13	ATSRARVSYNEQF
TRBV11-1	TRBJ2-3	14	ASSSTGTGGGDTQY
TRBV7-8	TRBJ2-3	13	ASSLAGASTDTQY
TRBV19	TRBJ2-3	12	ASSYTASTDTQY
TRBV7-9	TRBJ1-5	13	ASSLGQSRNQPQH
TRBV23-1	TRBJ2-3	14	ASSQWSGQSTDTQY
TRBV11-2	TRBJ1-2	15	ASRMSAGQGANYGYT
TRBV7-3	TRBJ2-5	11	ASSRASEETQY
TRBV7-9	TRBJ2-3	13	ASSARDTSTDTQY
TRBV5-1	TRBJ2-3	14	ASSLGDALGTDTQY
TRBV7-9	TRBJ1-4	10	ASRQGNEKLF
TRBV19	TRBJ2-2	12	ASRTSTSTGELF
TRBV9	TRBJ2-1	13	ASSVWDRVDNEQF
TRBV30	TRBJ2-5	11	AWSTGGKETQY
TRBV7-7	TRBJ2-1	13	ASSDTISSYNEQF
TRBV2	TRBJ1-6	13	ASSPVVSVASPLH
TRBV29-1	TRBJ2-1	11	SVVRTSYNEQF
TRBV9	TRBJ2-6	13	ASSVEGSGANVLT
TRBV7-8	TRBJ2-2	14	ASSRGGDRGAGELF
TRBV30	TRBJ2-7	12	AWRELDRVYEQY
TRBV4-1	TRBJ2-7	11	ASSQGRGQEQY
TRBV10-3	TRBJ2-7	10	AIRQGAIEQY
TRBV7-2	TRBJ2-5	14	ASSSGLAGGQETQY
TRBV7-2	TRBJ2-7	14	ASSVATRTKSYEQY
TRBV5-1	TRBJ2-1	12	ASAARQSYNEQF
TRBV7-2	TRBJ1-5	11	ASSFRESQPQH
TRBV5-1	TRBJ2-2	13	ASSFTEELTGELF
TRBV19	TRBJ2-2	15	ASSIRRQTTNTGELF
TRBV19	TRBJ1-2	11	ASREQGAPGYT
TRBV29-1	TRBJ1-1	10	SVVGTNTEAF